A single sample is the source of the 13 T cell receptor beta chains below, sequenced in a study of beta chain features in type 1 diabetes. Isolated RNA was reverse transcribed in full, so expressed TCRB transcripts were sequenced. Profiled with immunoSEQ multiplex PCR; TCRdb holds only in-frame clones, not every one. The data show around 450,000 clones, about an eighth seen once. Input material: naive CD4+ T cells from blood. These receptor sequences come from a woman aged 18-29 years in good health.

This clone was picked up a small number of times. V usage is TRBV5-1 and J usage is TRBJ2-7; D is uncertain. V was shortened by 1 base and J by 7 bases, with 12 bases between the two germline ends. This CDR3 region has 13 residues. Germline lookup yields CDR1 SGHRS and CDR2 YFSETQ. In DNA, the CDR3 is TGCGCCAGCAGCTTGACGGATGGGTGGGAGCAGTACTTC. As protein: CASSLTDGWEQYF.

The rearrangement joins TRBV29-1 to TRBJ1-4, with D maybe TRBD1 (5 bases). Germline lookup yields CDR1 SQVTM and CDR2 ANQGSEA. Trimming took 6 bases from V and 5 from J, leaving 13 bases between them. The CDR3 runs to 13 residues. DNA of the CDR3: TGCAGCGTGGAATATGGGGGGAATGAAAAACTGTTTTTT. Amino acid sequence: CSVEYGGNEKLFF.

The chain combines TRBV19 with TRBJ2-1; the D is unclear. V was clipped by 4 bases and J by 7 bases, with 11 bases between them. The CDR3 consists of 13 residues. Germline V gene lookup returns CDR1 LNHDA and CDR2 SQIVND (reference sequence). The chain's CDR3 is CASSTATVNEQFF. CDR3 in DNA: TGTGCCAGTAGTACCGCCACCGTTAATGAGCAGTTCTTC.

This clone was seen more than once but under ten times. This chain links TRBV9 with TRBJ2-1; TRBD2 matches 11 bases. This CDR3 comprises 16 residues. J lost 7 bases, V lost 1 base, and 7 bases had no gene match. Germline CDR1 reads SGDLS; CDR2 reads YYNGEE. Here the CDR3 DNA reads TGTGCCAGCAGCGTAACAACTAGCGGGAGATGGAATGAGCAGTTCTTC. Protein product: CASSVTTSGRWNEQFF.

The rearrangement joins TRBV19 to TRBJ2-2; 7 bases line up with TRBD1. CDR1 and CDR2 from the germline V gene are LNHDA and SQIVND (reference sequence). J lost 1 base, V lost 4 bases, and 6 bases had no gene match. The CDR3 totals 16 residues. CDR3 coding DNA: TGTGCCAGTAGTACCTCAAGGACAGGGAACACCGGGGAGCTGTTTTTT. Its translation is CASSTSRTGNTGELFF.

This chain uses TRBV4-2 with TRBJ1-2; 8 bases line up with TRBD1. Germline CDR1 reads LGHNA; CDR2 reads YNFKEQ. V dropped 2 bases and J dropped 4; count of bases not matched to a gene: 3. This CDR3 is built from 14 residues. The CDR3 sequence is CASSQKDRGYGYTF. Here the CDR3 DNA reads TGTGCCAGCAGCCAAAAAGACAGGGGCTATGGCTACACCTTC.

This sequence joins TRBV7-9 and TRBJ2-7; no clear D. Germline values: CDR1 SEHNR, CDR2 FQNEAQ (reference sequence). The CDR3 has 15 amino acids. V lost 6 bases and J 3 bases, leaving 18 bases between the germline ends. In DNA, the CDR3 is TGTGCCAGCAGTCCCGTCGGGCACCAATTCTACGAGCAGTACTTC. It specifies CASSPVGHQFYEQYF. Looking up the rest from reference TRBV7-9 and TRBJ2-7 gives the full variable domain: DTGVSQNPRHKITKRGQNVTFRCDPISEHNRLYWYRQTLGQGPEFLTYFQNEAQLEKSRLLSDRFSAERPKGSFSTLEIQRTEQGDSAMYLCASSPVGHQFYEQYFGPGTRLTVT.

Here the CDR3 DNA reads TGTGCCAGCAGCCAGGGGCCGGAGTCACCCCTCCACTTT. Translation: CASSQGPESPLHF. The gene calls are TRBV7-3 and TRBJ1-6; the D gene is possibly TRBD1 (6 bases). Germline V CDR1 and CDR2: SGHTA, FQGTGA. Trimming took off 5 bases at V and 10 bases at J, with 12 bases between the two ends. This CDR3 has 13 amino acids.

This clone was picked up a small number of times. The chain links TRBV4-2 to TRBJ2-7; 11 bases are a match to TRBD2. Germline V gives CDR1 LGHNA, CDR2 YNFKEQ. CDR3 length equals 15 residues. The ends lost 4 bases at V and 4 bases at J; junction bases unmatched: 6. The CDR3 is CASSRGTSGSYEQYV. DNA for the CDR3: TGTGCCAGCAGCCGGGGGACTAGCGGTTCTTACGAGCAGTACGTC.

The rearrangement uses TRBV7-8 and TRBJ2-3; D remains ambiguous. Trimming took off 3 bases at V and 0 bases at J, with 4 bases between the two ends. The CDR3 has 13 amino acids. In germline, CDR1 is SGHVS, CDR2 FQNEAQ. Here the CDR3 DNA reads TGTGCCAGCAGCTTCCCTAGCACAGATACGCAGTATTTT. It is translated as CASSFPSTDTQYF.

This clone came up a few times. V usage is TRBV2 and J usage is TRBJ1-1; D is uncertain. Germline loops: CDR1 SNHLY, CDR2 FYNNEI. The CDR3 extends over 13 amino acids. V gave up 3 bases and J gave up 1 base, with 6 bases separating them. The CDR3 spells CASSDGRNTEAFF. Here the CDR3 DNA reads TGTGCCAGCAGTGATGGCAGGAACACTGAAGCTTTCTTT.

The chain carries TRBV11-2 and TRBJ2-3; D gene unclear. V was clipped by 0 bases and J by 0 bases, with 4 bases between them. This CDR3 is 14 amino acids long. Germline-derived CDR1 and CDR2 are SGHAT and FQNNGV. The CDR3 loop is CASSLDWSTDTQYF. The CDR3 nucleotides are TGTGCCAGCAGCTTAGATTGGAGCACAGATACGCAGTATTTT. The complete variable domain, with remaining parts taken from reference TRBV11-2 and TRBJ2-3, reads EAGVAQSPRYKIIEKRQSVAFWCNPISGHATLYWYQQILGQGPKLLIQFQNNGVVDDSQLPKDRFSAERLKGVDSTLKIQPAKLEDSAVYLCASSLDWSTDTQYFGPGTRLTVL.

This clone showed up just a few times. The chain couples TRBV7-2 to TRBJ2-5, with 7 bases fitting TRBD2. The CDR3 totals 15 residues. The germline V gene has CDR1 SGHTA and CDR2 FQGNSA. The V gene end was trimmed by 1 base and the J gene end by 2 bases; junction bases not matched to a gene: 4. CDR3 bases: TGTGCCAGCAGCTTAGTTCGGGGGGAACAAGAGACCCAGTACTTC. It translates to CASSLVRGEQETQYF.